The next 9 T cell receptor beta chains were all read from a single sample in a study of blood T cells in healthy people across ages. The second PCR ran about 6 to 12 cycles with a sample-barcoded 5' primer and J-beta primers. TCRdb re-derived calls from the 5' RACE reads in MiXCR, one entry per CDR3 protein. The sample includes about 1.1 million distinct CDR3 sequences, more than 30% of them seen just once. Sequenced input: blood. Every receptor here comes from a man between 18 and 29 years old in good health.

This clonotype was seen a few times. CDR3 region: CSARDLRDFQTYEQYF. In nucleotides, the CDR3 is TGCAGTGCTAGAGATCTACGGGACTTTCAGACCTACGAGCAGTACTTC. The chain combines TRBV20-1 with TRBJ2-7; D might be TRBD2 (6 bases). The CDR3 sequence is 16 residues long. The germline V gene has CDR1 DFQATT and CDR2 SNEGSKA (reference sequence). Between the trimmed V and J ends, which lost 0 bases and 2 bases, there was a span of 17 bases.

The rearrangement links TRBV20-1 to TRBJ2-3; 12 bases match TRBD2. CDR3 length equals 14 residues. Losses at the gene ends were 5 bases for V and 4 bases for J; bases not matched to a gene: 4. The germline gives CDR1 DFQATT, CDR2 SNEGSKA (reference sequence). For the CDR3, the DNA is TGCAGTGCTGCTAGCGGGGGGGCCCCAGATACGCAGTATTTT. Translating gives CSAASGGAPDTQYF.

Comment on this clonotype: One end of the junction fails to match germline, which may point to a read error. The rearrangement joins TRBV7-2 to TRBJ1-2, with TRBD1 matching 7 bases. This CDR3 spans 15 amino acids. Germline V gives CDR1 SGHTA, CDR2 FQGNSA. This CDR3 is CACSLLTGEAYGYTF. CDR3 bases: TGTGCCTGCAGCTTGCTCACAGGGGAGGCCTATGGCTACACCTTC.

V and J are TRBV7-6 and TRBJ1-1; D gene uncertain. This CDR3 has 14 residues. V shed 5 bases and J shed 4 bases, with 14 bases lying between them. CDR1 is SGHVS, CDR2 FNYEAQ, per germline. The DNA of the CDR3 is TGTGCCAGCAGCGTGGGGAACTCGGGCACTGAAGCTTTCTTT. This sequence encodes CASSVGNSGTEAFF.

In this sample, this clonotype turned up a few times. The genes are TRBV29-1 and TRBJ2-1; TRBD1 aligns across 7 bases. CDR3 length: 13 amino acids. Trimming cost V 5 bases and J 2 bases; bases outside gene matches: 3. Germline CDR1 reads SQVTM; CDR2 reads ANQGSEA. CDR3 sequence (DNA): TGCAGCGTTTGGGACAGACCCTACAATGAGCAGTTCTTC. Amino acid sequence: CSVWDRPYNEQFF.

This chain links TRBV30 with TRBJ2-5; a possible D gene is TRBD2 (5 bases). With the DNA end fitting TRBJ2-7 better, the J assignment may be wrong. CDR1 and CDR2 from the germline V gene are GTSNPN and SVGIG (reference sequence). This CDR3 contains 16 residues. Written as DNA, the CDR3 is TGTGCCTGGAGTGTAGGAGGCCTTGAAGGATTCCACGAGCAGTACTTC. Amino acids: CAWSVGGLEGFHEQYF.

This clonotype has only a few counts. The V call is TRBV4-2, the J call TRBJ2-3; no clear D gene. V was cut by 5 bases and J by 0 bases, with 18 bases left in between. Germline CDR1 is LGHNA and CDR2 is YNFKEQ. CDR3 length: 17 amino acids. Written as DNA, the CDR3 is TGTGCCAGCAGCTCCCCTAATGGTGCGGCTAGCACAGATACGCAGTATTTT. It encodes CASSSPNGAASTDTQYF.

The CDR3 here is CASSLIPSRTSYNEQFF. CDR3 bases: TGTGCCAGCAGCTTAATCCCAAGCCGGACTAGCTACAATGAGCAGTTCTTC. The chain has TRBV7-3 and TRBJ2-1; the match to TRBD2 covers 7 bases. The germline gives CDR1 SGHTA, CDR2 FQGTGA. The V segment lost 1 base and the J segment 3 bases; nucleotides outside the gene matches: 9. The CDR3 has 17 amino acids.

This clonotype was recorded a few times. The J gene is TRBJ2-3, the V gene TRBV12-3 or TRBV12-4; possible D gene TRBD2, 6 bases. V shed 5 bases and J shed 3 bases, with 12 bases lying between them. CDR3 length equals 14 residues. CDR3 loop: CASSGDSATDTQYF. The CDR3 bases are TGTGCCAGCAGTGGGGACTCCGCGACAGATACGCAGTATTTT.